A single sample is the source of the 20 T cell receptor beta chains below, sequenced in a study of response to subunit inactivated influenza vaccine. A single record per CDR3 protein comes from TCRdb applying MiXCR to the RT-PCR reads. The top ten hold around 11% of the sample, which has under 200,000 distinct CDR3 sequences, approximately 11% seen once. The sample in question was non-naive T cells sorted from PBMCs, obtained about 40 days after vaccination. The receptors were gathered from a man aged 50-59 years who received an inactivated influenza vaccine.

This clonotype was counted between two and nine times. The chain links TRBV20-1 to TRBJ1-1; D perhaps matches TRBD1 (5 bases). Germline values: CDR1 DFQATT, CDR2 SNEGSKA (reference sequence). The CDR3 totals 14 residues. The germline V and J ends were trimmed by 0 bases and 4 bases, with 12 bases remaining between them. The CDR3 DNA follows: TGCAGTGCTAGAGATATGAGGGGACCCACTGAAGCTTTCTTT. Translated: CSARDMRGPTEAFF.

This chain connects TRBV15 to TRBJ2-7, with TRBD1 identical over 9 bases. This CDR3 region has 13 residues. V was clipped by 9 bases and J by 5 bases; unmatched bases: 8. Looked up from germline, CDR1 is LNHNV and CDR2 is YYDKDF (reference sequence). The CDR3 here is CATTFGTGNEQYF. In DNA, the CDR3 is TGTGCCACTACCTTCGGGACAGGGAACGAGCAGTACTTC.

V is TRBV28 and J is TRBJ2-7; 7 nucleotides line up with TRBD1. The CDR3 sequence is 12 residues long. V gave up 4 bases and J gave up 7 bases; unmatched junction bases: 4. Germline CDR1 is MDHEN and CDR2 is SYDVKM. CDR3 nucleotides: TGTGCCAGCAGTTCGGACAGGATTGAGCAGTACTTC. Its translation is CASSSDRIEQYF.

The table lists this clonotype with a few counts. The chain links TRBV5-5 to TRBJ2-3; tentatively, D is TRBD1 (6 bases). Trimming shortened V by 4 bases and J by 1 base, and 10 bases separated the two germline ends. Germline values: CDR1 SGHKS, CDR2 YYEKEE (reference sequence). The CDR3 contains 14 residues. The CDR3 loop reads CASSERTGTDTQYF. The CDR3 region has the DNA TGTGCCAGCAGCGAACGGACAGGCACAGATACGCAGTATTTT.

In this sample, this clonotype turned up many times. The gene calls are TRBV7-2 and TRBJ1-1, with D uncertain. CDR1 is SGHTA and CDR2 is FQGNSA in the germline V gene. Between the trimmed V and J ends, which lost 4 bases and 6 bases, there was a span of 12 bases. The CDR3 has 13 amino acids. CDR3: CASSYTRTAEAFF. CDR3 nucleotides: TGTGCCAGCAGCTATACAAGAACAGCTGAAGCTTTCTTT.

This clonotype was seen repeatedly, ten times or more. CDR3 region: CATTSDTSREQYF. CDR3 nucleotides: TGTGCCACGACCTCTGACACATCCAGAGAGCAGTACTTC. The chain has TRBV6-1 and TRBJ2-7; D gene ambiguous. V was trimmed by 10 bases and J by 7 bases, leaving 20 bases between them. The germline CDR1 and CDR2 sequences are MNHNS and SASEGT. This CDR3 has 13 residues.

The table lists this clonotype with many counts. The rearrangement links TRBV7-9 to TRBJ2-3; D is possibly TRBD1 (6 bases). Germline loops: CDR1 SEHNR, CDR2 FQNEAQ (reference sequence). The ends were cut back, 3 bases at V and 3 bases at J, with 10 bases in the middle. The CDR3 spans 14 residues. CDR3 in amino acids: CASSFGQTTDTQYF. CDR3 nucleotide sequence: TGTGCCAGCAGCTTCGGACAGACTACAGATACGCAGTATTTT.

This clonotype turned up a few times. V and J are TRBV6-5 and TRBJ2-5; D unclear. This CDR3 comprises 12 residues. Germline CDR1 MNHEY, CDR2 SVGAGI. Trimming removed 6 bases from V and 5 bases from J, with 10 bases in between. CDR3 DNA sequence: TGTGCCAGCAGGACGAACCTGGAGACCCAGTACTTC. Translated, it gives CASRTNLETQYF.

This clonotype was counted ten times or more. V and J are TRBV7-2 and TRBJ2-2; no firm D call. CDR1 and CDR2 (germline): SGHTA, FQGNSA. This CDR3 region has 13 residues. Trimming took off 1 base at V and 4 bases at J, with 4 bases between the two ends. The CDR3 sequence is CASSLVTTGELFF. The CDR3 DNA reads as TGTGCCAGCAGCTTAGTCACCACCGGGGAGCTGTTTTTT. Looking up the rest from reference TRBV7-2 and TRBJ2-2 gives the full variable domain: GAGVSQSPSNKVTEKGKDVELRCDPISGHTALYWYRQSLGQGLEFLIYFQGNSAPDKSGLPSDRFSAERTGGSVSTLTIQRTQQEDSAVYLCASSLVTTGELFFGEGSRLTVL.

This clonotype appeared many times. This chain uses TRBV5-1 with TRBJ1-6, with 10 bases identical to TRBD1. After removal of 0 bases from V and 15 bases from J, the junction contained 6 bases not matched to a gene. The CDR3 runs 14 residues. Germline lookup yields CDR1 SGHRS and CDR2 YFSETQ. CDR3 DNA: TGCGCCAGCAGCTTGGCCCCGGACAGGGGGGTCCTCCACTTT. It is translated as CASSLAPDRGVLHF.

The V call is TRBV12-3 or TRBV12-4, the J call TRBJ1-5; D is unclear. V lost 4 bases and J 5 bases, leaving 12 bases between the germline ends. The CDR3 is made up of 14 amino acids. The CDR3 bases are TGTGCCAGCAGTTACGACATGCTCGATCAGCCCCAGCATTTT. Protein product: CASSYDMLDQPQHF.

This chain joins TRBV6-5 and TRBJ2-6; D uncertain. This CDR3 region has 15 residues. Deletions cut 2 bases from V and 0 bases from J, with 5 bases between. The V gene's germline CDR1 is MNHEY and CDR2 SVGAGI. CDR3 in amino acids: CASSYGRSGANVLTF. CDR3 DNA: TGTGCCAGCAGTTACGGTCGCTCTGGGGCCAACGTCCTGACTTTC.

This clonotype was counted many times. The chain combines TRBV4-2 with TRBJ2-3; a weak D match, TRBD2 (7 bases). CDR3 size: 17 residues. V lost 1 base, J lost 1 base, and 15 bases lay in between. Germline CDR1 reads LGHNA; CDR2 reads YNFKEQ. The CDR3 bases are TGTGCCAGCAGCCAAGGAGACGGGGGGCCTGGCACAGATACGCAGTATTTT. Translation: CASSQGDGGPGTDTQYF.

This clonotype has just a few counts. The V and J genes are TRBV3-1 and TRBJ1-3; D possibly corresponds to TRBD1 (6 bases). The CDR3 totals 16 residues. The V end lost 4 bases, the J end lost 0 bases, and 13 bases lay between the germline ends. The V gene's germline CDR1 is LGHDT and CDR2 YNNKEL (reference sequence). The CDR3 loop is CASSRPRTASGNTIYF. Here the CDR3 DNA reads TGTGCCAGCAGCCGCCCCCGGACAGCCTCTGGAAACACCATATATTTT.

This clonotype was picked up many times. The chain has TRBV5-1 and TRBJ2-2, with a weak D call TRBD1 (6 bases). Trimming removed 4 bases at V and 4 bases at J, with 17 bases between. The CDR3 is 16 residues long. Germline V gives CDR1 SGHRS, CDR2 YFSETQ. DNA for the CDR3: TGCGCCAGCAGCGAGGTTGCAGGGGCTCTCACCGGGGAGCTGTTTTTT. Translating gives CASSEVAGALTGELFF.

This clonotype has ten or more counts. The CDR3 coding sequence is TGTGCCAGCAGCGTAGAACTAGCGGGGGGGTTCTACAATGAGCAGTTCTTC. Its protein product is CASSVELAGGFYNEQFF. V gene TRBV9 combines with J gene TRBJ2-1; 13 bases agree with TRBD2. The germline gives CDR1 SGDLS, CDR2 YYNGEE. There are 17 residues in the CDR3. Germline trimming cut 0 bases from V and 3 bases from J; bases unmatched to any gene: 3.

V usage is TRBV27 and J usage is TRBJ2-3, with a weak D call TRBD2 (5 bases). Trimming pared 2 bases from V and 0 bases from J, leaving 27 bases between. This CDR3 contains 21 residues. Germline CDR1 reads MNHEY; CDR2 reads SMNVEV (reference sequence). The CDR3 spells CASSLTSWASSQITSTDTQYF. The CDR3 nucleotides are TGTGCCAGCAGTTTAACTTCCTGGGCGTCTAGCCAAATCACTAGCACAGATACGCAGTATTTT.

This clonotype has a handful of counts. V and J are TRBV5-1 and TRBJ2-3; 8 positions match TRBD1. CDR3 length: 14 amino acids. Trimming at V came to 2 bases and at J to 6 bases, leaving 5 bases not matched to a gene. CDR1 and CDR2 from the germline V gene are SGHRS and YFSETQ. This CDR3 reads CASSFQGALDTQYF. The CDR3 DNA follows: TGCGCCAGCAGCTTCCAGGGGGCCCTGGATACGCAGTATTTT.

The chain combines TRBV15 with TRBJ2-7; possibly TRBD1 for D (5 bases). Deletions cut 0 bases from V and 4 bases from J, with 19 bases between. The CDR3 runs to 17 residues. Germline lookup yields CDR1 LNHNV and CDR2 YYDKDF (reference sequence). The CDR3 nucleotides read TGTGCCACCAGCAGAGATCTTTACTCTACAGGTGGTTACGAGCAGTACTTC. This encodes CATSRDLYSTGGYEQYF.

The CDR3 coding sequence is TGCGCCAGCAGCCTAAACAGGGGAGGAGGGGAGACCCAGTACTTC. It translates to CASSLNRGGGETQYF. The gene calls are TRBV4-3 and TRBJ2-5, with D perhaps matching TRBD1 (7 bases). This CDR3 contains 15 residues. From germline, CDR1 is LGHNA and CDR2 YSLEER. V was trimmed by 4 bases and J by 5 bases, leaving 17 bases between them.